These T cell receptor beta chains were read from a single sample in a study of T cell changes during pregnancy in multiple sclerosis. Profiling relied on immunoSEQ multiplex PCR, and the TCRdb table lists in-frame clones only, not all of them. The table shows 58,000 or so clones, with about nine tenths occurring only once. The material was peripheral blood, obtained in the first trimester of pregnancy. The source of these receptors is a female donor with multiple sclerosis, enrolled in a pregnancy study. CDR3s leave out the opening cysteine and the closing phenylalanine or tryptophan. The order of the fields is J gene, V gene, clone size, CDR3 protein. The listing skips clone size in some rows; elsewhere it reads once, few, many or a size class.

>TRBJ1-3|TRBV27|.
ASSRDRVGNTIY
>TRBJ1-1|TRBV11-2|once
ASTLISYGTEAF
>TRBJ2-2|TRBV5-5|.
ASSLGGTGELF
>TRBJ2-2|TRBV7-7|.
ASSPRTSGSPGELF
>TRBJ2-1|TRBV4-3|.
ASSQDKTRTYEQF
>TRBJ1-2|TRBV28|.
ASSLGSGRGYT
>TRBJ2-1|TRBV19|.
ASSRLAGEPRGAYNEQF
>TRBJ2-2|TRBV5-1|once
ASSRTSATNTGELF
>TRBJ1-1|TRBV18|few
ASSPGGNTEAF
>TRBJ1-1|TRBV11-3|.
ASSLEKGLKAF
>TRBJ2-2|TRBV4-3|.
ASSQEVSGMAGELF
>TRBJ1-4|TRBV11-3|once
ASSPWGQGVEKLF
>TRBJ2-3|TRBV2|.
ASSARQGTFSSTDTQY
>TRBJ1-2|TRBV28|.
ASSVMDRGSYGYT
>TRBJ2-1|TRBV6-5|.
ASSYTRVGNNEQF
>TRBJ1-3|TRBV30|.
ATKGLENTIY
>TRBJ2-7|TRBV4-1|.
ASSQDSRVRGLEQY
>TRBJ1-5|TRBV6-1|.
ATETGFYSNQPQH
>TRBJ2-1|TRBV6-5|.
ASRTQGNEQF
>TRBJ1-1|TRBV10-3|.
AISESDRGLLNTEAF
>TRBJ2-5|TRBV10-3|.
AISESLGRETQY
>TRBJ2-1|TRBV11-2|.
ASSLVASGTYNEQF
>TRBJ2-2|TRBV19|.
ASSIPNPGQGNTGELF
>TRBJ2-1|TRBV7-9|once
ASSYKISGTGGILEQF
>TRBJ2-5|TRBV19|.
ASRRDRRETQY
>TRBJ1-1|TRBV7-2|few
ASSLGGGNTEAF
>TRBJ2-7|TRBV7-6|.
ASSPAGGAYEQY
>TRBJ2-3|TRBV29-1|.
SVAYPLAGSTDTQY
>TRBJ2-1|TRBV5-1|.
ASSLAGTSYNEQF
>TRBJ2-7|TRBV5-4|.
ASSTQEGREQY
>TRBJ2-7|TRBV4-3|.
ASSQEAGGPLYEQY
>TRBJ2-1|TRBV2|.
ASRASSASYNEQF
>TRBJ1-1|TRBV6-6|.
ASHEVPVNTEAF
>TRBJ2-2|TRBV6-6|.
ASSYSWTNTGELF
>TRBJ1-5|TRBV6-4|once
ASSEGGHQPQH
>TRBJ2-3|TRBV7-3|.
ASSLLAGGPDTQY
>TRBJ2-1|TRBV11-2|.
ASSSGGRTSYNEQF
>TRBJ1-5|TRBV15|once
ATSRVGDSNQPQH
>TRBJ2-1|TRBV11-2|.
ASRSVRTSGDEQF
>TRBJ2-3|TRBV14|.
ASSRYILAGSDTQY
>TRBJ2-1|TRBV6-6|once
ASSYRTSGINNEQF
>TRBJ2-3|TRBV12-5|.
ASGWETSGSTDTQY
>TRBJ2-5|TRBV6-1|.
ASSGRQGGQY
>TRBJ1-1|TRBV6-5|once
ASSYSPAGKNEAF
>TRBJ2-1|TRBV2|few
ASSAGSYNEQF
>TRBJ1-3|TRBV7-6|.
ASSLSDSSGNTIY
>TRBJ2-3|TRBV5-5|.
ASSLGDSTSTDTQY
>TRBJ2-7|TRBV7-9|.
ASRPGHNSYEQY
>TRBJ2-3|TRBV27|once
ASSFFAGGDTQY
>TRBJ2-1|TRBV7-2|.
ASSDPGGGRSNEQF
>TRBJ1-5|TRBV27|.
ASSATHKQPQH
>TRBJ2-1|TRBV19|.
ASSTVFVAGGSHEQF
>TRBJ2-4|TRBV11-2|.
ASSLGGGTKNIQY
>TRBJ2-5|TRBV5-4|.
ASSKGLAGGLWETQY
>TRBJ1-6|TRBV27|.
ASSLGQNSNSPLH
>TRBJ2-7|TRBV9|.
ASSSTGMSYEQY
>TRBJ2-7|TRBV7-9|.
ASSLDWTGIHEQY
>TRBJ1-2|TRBV2|.
ASSLIQGSGYGYT
>TRBJ2-7|TRBV5-1|.
ASSKGVGLYEQY
>TRBJ2-1|TRBV4-2|.
ASSSTSSEQF